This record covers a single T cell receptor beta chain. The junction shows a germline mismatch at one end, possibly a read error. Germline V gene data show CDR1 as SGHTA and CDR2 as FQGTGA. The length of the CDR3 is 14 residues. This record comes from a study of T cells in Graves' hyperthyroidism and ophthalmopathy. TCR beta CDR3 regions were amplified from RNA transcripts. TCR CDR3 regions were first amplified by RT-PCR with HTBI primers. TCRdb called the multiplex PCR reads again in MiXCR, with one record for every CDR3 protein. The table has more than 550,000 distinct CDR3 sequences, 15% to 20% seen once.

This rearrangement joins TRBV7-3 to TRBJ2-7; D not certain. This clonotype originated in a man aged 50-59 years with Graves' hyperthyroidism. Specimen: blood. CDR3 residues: CTSSLSVDSYEQYF. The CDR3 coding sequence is TGTACCAGCAGCTTAAGCGTAGATTCCTACGAGCAGTACTTC.